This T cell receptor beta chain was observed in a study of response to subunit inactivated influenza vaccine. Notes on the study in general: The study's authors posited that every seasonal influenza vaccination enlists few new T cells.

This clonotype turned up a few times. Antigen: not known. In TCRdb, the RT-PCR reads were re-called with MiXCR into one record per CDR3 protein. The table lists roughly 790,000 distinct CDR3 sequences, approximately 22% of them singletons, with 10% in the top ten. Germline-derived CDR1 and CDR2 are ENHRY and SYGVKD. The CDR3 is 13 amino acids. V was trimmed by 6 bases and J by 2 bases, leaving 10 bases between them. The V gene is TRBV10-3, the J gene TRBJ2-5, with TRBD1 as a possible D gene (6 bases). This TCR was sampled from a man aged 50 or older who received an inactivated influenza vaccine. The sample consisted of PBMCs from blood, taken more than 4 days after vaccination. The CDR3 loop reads CAIRPGDQETQYF. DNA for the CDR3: TGTGCCATCAGACCAGGGGATCAAGAGACCCAGTACTTC.